This T cell receptor beta chain was found in a study of cytomegalovirus exposure and HLA in healthy donors. Study results and limitations: Sequencing depth roughly uniform across donors was assumed in presence/absence analyses. In vitro assays verified that three CMV-associated chains recognized CMV antigens specifically.

Comments on this clone: Its antigen remains unidentified.

Researchers ran the PCR with 60 Vbeta and 13 Jbeta primers. Original methodology: A later analysis tallied tens of millions of unique TCR beta chains, 8.5 million to 11 million of them shared. The table came from immunoSEQ multiplex PCR; TCRdb's copy has only in-frame clones and leaves some out. V and J calls and clone size are those listed in that table; D and trimming were worked out from the DNA. The sample includes about 160,000 clones, 75% to 90% of them seen just once. The CDR3 runs to 13 residues. V was pared by 6 bases and J by 0 bases, with 6 bases between. Germline CDR1 reads SGHAT; CDR2 reads FQNNGV.

The V gene is TRBV11-2, the J gene TRBJ2-1; a weak D match, TRBD1 (6 bases). This TCR came from a woman aged 18-35 years in good health and CMV-seronegative. Sequencing was done on a sample of PBMCs. The CDR3 DNA sequence: TGTGCCAGCAGGGACAGCTCCTACAATGAGCAGTTCTTC. The encoded protein is CASRDSSYNEQFF.